This T cell receptor beta chain was observed in a study of technical replicates of blood from several donors. CDR1 LGHNA and CDR2 YSLEER come from the germline V gene. The trim removed 2 bases at V and 4 bases at J, leaving 2 bases unmatched. CDR3 length: 13 amino acids. TCRdb keeps only in-frame clones here, not all; method: immunoSEQ multiplex PCR. Of tens of thousands of clones listed, over 75% were seen once; the top ten hold 3% to 4.5%. Sample: PBMCs. V usage is TRBV4-3 and J usage is TRBJ2-7; 7 bases fit TRBD1. The clonotype was recovered from a human donor in good health. Some clones in this sample may be carry-over from other donors' samples. The CDR3 DNA sequence: TGCGCCAGCAGCCAAAACAGGGGTTACGAGCAGTACTTC. Protein product: CASSQNRGYEQYF.